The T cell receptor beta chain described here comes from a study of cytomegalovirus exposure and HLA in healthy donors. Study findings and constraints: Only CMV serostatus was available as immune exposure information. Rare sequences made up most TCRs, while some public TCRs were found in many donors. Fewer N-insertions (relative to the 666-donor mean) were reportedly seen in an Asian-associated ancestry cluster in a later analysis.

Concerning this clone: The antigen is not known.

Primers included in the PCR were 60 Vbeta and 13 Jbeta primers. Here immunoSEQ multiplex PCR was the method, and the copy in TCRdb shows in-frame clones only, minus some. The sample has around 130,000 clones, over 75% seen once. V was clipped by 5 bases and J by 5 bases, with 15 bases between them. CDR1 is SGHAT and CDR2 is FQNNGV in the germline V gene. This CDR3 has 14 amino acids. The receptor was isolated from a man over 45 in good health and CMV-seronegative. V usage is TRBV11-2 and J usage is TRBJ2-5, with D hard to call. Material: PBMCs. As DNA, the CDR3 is TGTGCCAGCAGCCCGATCGAGCCTCGGGAGACCCAGTACTTC. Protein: CASSPIEPRETQYF.